The 27 T cell receptor beta chains listed next were all sequenced from one sample in a study of control samples from healthy donors and cancer patients. Profiling relied on immunoSEQ multiplex PCR, and the TCRdb table lists in-frame clones only, not all of them. This table holds approximately 86,000 clones, roughly 93% found once. Sequenced material: blood. The receptors were gathered from a woman aged 25-40 years in good health.

The chain carries TRBV6-6 and TRBJ1-6, with 10 bases that match TRBD1. Looked up from germline, CDR1 is MNHNY and CDR2 is SVGAGI (reference sequence). This CDR3 is built from 14 residues. The junction had 2 bases not matched to a gene; V was cut back by 2 bases and J by 10 bases. CDR3 sequence reads: CASSYTGQGSPLHF. The CDR3 nucleotides are TGTGCCAGCAGTTACACGGGACAGGGGTCACCCCTCCACTTT.

The V gene is TRBV28, the J gene TRBJ1-6, with 8 bases identical to TRBD1. The CDR3 runs to 14 residues. Germline V gene data show CDR1 as MDHEN and CDR2 as SYDVKM. The ends lost 6 bases at V and 9 bases at J; junction bases unmatched: 7. The CDR3 DNA sequence: TGTGCCAGCAGCAGGACAGGGATAACTTCACCCCTCCACTTT. This translates into CASSRTGITSPLHF. The variable domain in full, completed from reference TRBV28 and TRBJ1-6, reads DVKVTQSSRYLVKRTGEKVFLECVQDMDHENMFWYRQDPGLGLRLIYFSYDVKMKEKGDIPEGYSVSREKKERFSLILESASTNQTSMYLCASSRTGITSPLHFGNGTRLTVT.

The chain uses TRBV19 and TRBJ1-2; D ambiguous. CDR3 length equals 15 residues. Deletions cut 7 bases from V and 6 bases from J, with 21 bases between. The germline CDR1 and CDR2 sequences are LNHDA and SQIVND (reference sequence). The CDR3 DNA follows: TGTGCCAGTACCCTGGACGGAGGCGCTGTCGATGGCTACACCTTC. Its translation: CASTLDGGAVDGYTF. Drawing the rest from reference TRBV19 and TRBJ1-2, the complete variable domain is DGGITQSPKYLFRKEGQNVTLSCEQNLNHDAMYWYRQDPGQGLRLIYYSQIVNDFQKGDIAEGYSVSREKKESFPLTVTSAQKNPTAFYLCASTLDGGAVDGYTFGSGTRLTVV.

J is TRBJ1-2 and V is TRBV28, with 9 bases matching TRBD1. This CDR3 contains 16 residues. Germline lookup yields CDR1 MDHEN and CDR2 SYDVKM. V shed 4 bases, J shed 1 base, and the junction held 7 bases outside the gene matches. CDR3 nucleotide sequence: TGTGCCAGCAGTTCCGACAGGGGGGCCCGTAACTATGGCTACACCTTC. This translates into CASSSDRGARNYGYTF.

This rearrangement joins TRBV7-9 to TRBJ2-1, with D hard to call. CDR1 and CDR2 (germline): SEHNR, FQNEAQ (reference sequence). The CDR3 is 12 amino acids. V lost 2 bases to trimming and J lost 8 bases, with 7 bases between them. CDR3 nucleotide sequence: TGTGCCAGCAGCTTAAAATACCATGAGCAGTTCTTC. Translation gives CASSLKYHEQFF.

CDR3 sequence: CASSLGRVGEKLFF. CDR3 DNA: TGTGCCAGCAGCTTAGGCAGGGTGGGCGAAAAACTGTTTTTT. The rearrangement links TRBV7-8 to TRBJ1-4; tentative D call: TRBD1 (5 bases). V was shortened by 1 base and J by 8 bases, with 11 bases between the two germline ends. Germline loops: CDR1 SGHVS, CDR2 FQNEAQ. The CDR3 contains 14 residues.

This chain connects TRBV9 to TRBJ2-6; no reliable D call. In germline, CDR1 is SGDLS, CDR2 YYNGEE. This CDR3 comprises 13 residues. V lost 3 bases, J lost 4 bases, and 5 bases lay in between. CDR3: CASSDTGANVLTF. CDR3 coding DNA: TGTGCCAGCAGCGATACAGGGGCCAACGTCCTGACTTTC.

The J gene is TRBJ2-7, the V gene TRBV6-6; TRBD1 is a possible D gene (6 bases). The CDR3 totals 13 residues. Germline assignment: CDR1 MNHNY and CDR2 SVGAGI (reference sequence). Trimming took off 6 bases at V and 0 bases at J, with 9 bases between the two ends. CDR3 in amino acids: CASRQGSSYEQYF. In nucleotides, the CDR3 is TGTGCCAGCAGACAGGGATCCTCCTACGAGCAGTACTTC.

This chain uses TRBV2 with TRBJ2-6, with D hard to call. Germline lookup yields CDR1 SNHLY and CDR2 FYNNEI. The CDR3 totals 13 residues. Trimming shortened V by 6 bases and J by 0 bases, and 3 bases separated the two germline ends. CDR3 sequence: CASSYSGANVLTF. CDR3 in DNA: TGTGCCAGCAGCTACTCTGGGGCCAACGTCCTGACTTTC.

The chain recombines TRBV5-4 with TRBJ2-1; no firm D call. Trimming left V 4 bases short and J 5 bases short, with 13 bases between. The CDR3 has 14 amino acids. Germline CDR1 is SGHNT and CDR2 is YYREEE (reference sequence). This chain's CDR3 is CASSPAVQNNEQFF. DNA for the CDR3: TGTGCCAGCAGCCCGGCCGTCCAGAACAATGAGCAGTTCTTC.

This chain links TRBV29-1 with TRBJ1-2; TRBD1 is a possible D gene (6 bases). CDR3 size: 13 residues. Germline V lookup: CDR1 SQVTM, CDR2 ANQGSEA. Trimming took off 5 bases at V and 4 bases at J, with 14 bases between the two ends. The CDR3 spells CSVSGDWGYGYTF. DNA of the CDR3: TGCAGCGTTTCAGGGGATTGGGGCTATGGCTACACCTTC.

The chain uses TRBV7-2 and TRBJ1-2; no definite D call. Germline CDR1 and CDR2: SGHTA and FQGNSA. V was pared by 2 bases and J by 3 bases, with 13 bases between. This CDR3 region has 15 residues. The CDR3 DNA reads TGTGCCAGCAGCTTACCCACCGGGCCCTACTATGGCTACACCTTC. This gives the protein CASSLPTGPYYGYTF.

The V call is TRBV19, the J call TRBJ1-2, with TRBD1 identical over 8 bases. J gave up 3 bases and V 4 bases, and 4 bases lay outside the gene matches. Germline values: CDR1 LNHDA, CDR2 SQIVND (reference sequence). The CDR3 has 14 amino acids. DNA for the CDR3: TGTGCCAGTAGTAGCCAGGGGGCAGACTATGGCTACACCTTC. It is translated as CASSSQGADYGYTF.

The rearrangement links TRBV27 to TRBJ1-3, with a weak D call TRBD1 (6 bases). V lost 6 bases and J 7 bases, leaving 25 bases between the germline ends. CDR3 length: 17 amino acids. In germline, CDR1 is MNHEY, CDR2 SMNVEV (reference sequence). The CDR3 region has the DNA TGTGCCAGCAGCGCCTTACCTCCTTCAGGGGATGGTAACACCATATATTTT. It yields the protein CASSALPPSGDGNTIYF.

The chain joins TRBV19 to TRBJ1-1; no firm D call. Germline V gene lookup returns CDR1 LNHDA and CDR2 SQIVND (reference sequence). The CDR3 spans 12 residues. The ends were cut back, 6 bases at V and 3 bases at J, with 8 bases in the middle. CDR3 DNA sequence: TGTGCCAGTAGCCACACCTACACTGAAGCTTTCTTT. Its translation is CASSHTYTEAFF.

This rearrangement joins TRBV25-1 to TRBJ1-2, with a tentative D call TRBD1 (5 bases). CDR1 is MGHDK, CDR2 SYGVNS, per germline. V was cut by 2 bases and J by 6 bases, with 13 bases left in between. The CDR3 is 14 residues long. The CDR3 DNA follows: TGTGCCAGCAGTGAAAGAAGGGGAGGGGATGGCTACACCTTC. Translating gives CASSERRGGDGYTF.

The chain employs TRBV2 and TRBJ1-1; no clear D. Trimming shortened V by 6 bases and J by 2 bases, and 13 bases separated the two germline ends. The CDR3 consists of 14 residues. Germline V gives CDR1 SNHLY, CDR2 FYNNEI. CDR3 DNA sequence: TGTGCCAGCAGGGGTCAGCTTTTTAACACTGAAGCTTTCTTT. Its protein is CASRGQLFNTEAFF.

J is TRBJ2-7 and V is TRBV9; weak D call: TRBD1 (6 bases). CDR1 and CDR2 from the germline V gene are SGDLS and YYNGEE. V was trimmed by 0 bases and J by 6 bases, leaving 13 bases between them. The length of the CDR3 is 14 residues. The chain's CDR3 is CASSVVGAGSEQYF. In DNA, the CDR3 is TGTGCCAGCAGCGTAGTGGGGGCGGGTAGCGAGCAGTACTTC. Complete variable domain (other parts from reference TRBV9 and TRBJ2-7): DSGVTQTPKHLITATGQRVTLRCSPRSGDLSVYWYQQSLDQGLQFLIQYYNGEERAKGNILERFSAQQFPDLHSELNLSSLELGDSALYFCASSVVGAGSEQYFGPGTRLTVT.

V is TRBV5-6 and J is TRBJ2-6, with 7 bases lining up with TRBD2. The CDR3 consists of 16 residues. CDR1 and CDR2 from the germline V gene are SGHDT and YYEEEE. V trimming: 2 bases; J trimming: 0 bases; junction bases outside the gene matches: 2. The CDR3: CASSLERGSGANVLTF. DNA of the CDR3: TGTGCCAGCAGCTTAGAGCGGGGCTCTGGGGCCAACGTCCTGACTTTC.

This clone showed up just once. V usage is TRBV2 and J usage is TRBJ2-2, with D possibly matching TRBD2 (6 bases). The germline V gene encodes CDR1 SNHLY and CDR2 FYNNEI. The CDR3 consists of 14 residues. The V end lost 6 bases, the J end lost 3 bases, and 11 bases lay between the germline ends. The CDR3 nucleotides read TGTGCCAGCAGGGGGGGACTTTACACCGGGGAGCTGTTTTTT. This gives the protein CASRGGLYTGELFF.

The chain has TRBV4-1 and TRBJ1-2; the D gene is possibly TRBD1 (5 bases). The CDR3 is made up of 16 amino acids. V was pared by 1 base and J by 3 bases, with 15 bases between. Per the germline V gene, CDR1 is MGHRA and CDR2 is YSYEKL. CDR3 residues: CASSQVEEGLDYGYTF. Written as DNA, the CDR3 is TGCGCCAGCAGCCAAGTAGAGGAGGGGTTGGACTATGGCTACACCTTC.

This clone was counted only a few times. The chain has TRBV2 and TRBJ1-2; D is perhaps TRBD1 (6 bases). This CDR3 region has 14 residues. V was cut by 1 base and J by 5 bases, with 11 bases left in between. Per the germline V gene, CDR1 is SNHLY and CDR2 is FYNNEI. CDR3 in DNA: TGTGCCAGCAGTGAAGTTACAGGGAGGTATGGCTACACCTTC. Amino acids: CASSEVTGRYGYTF.

The CDR3 is CASSAGTSLPGELFF. The DNA of the CDR3 is TGTGCCAGCAGCGCCGGGACTAGTCTCCCCGGGGAGCTGTTTTTT. This chain joins TRBV7-9 and TRBJ2-2, with 8 nucleotides matching TRBD2. Germline trimming cut 5 bases from V and 6 bases from J; bases unmatched to any gene: 8. CDR1 and CDR2 from the germline V gene are SEHNR and FQNEAQ (reference sequence). The CDR3 loop spans 15 amino acids.

This sequence joins TRBV9 and TRBJ2-3; 12 nucleotides align to TRBD2. J was trimmed by 0 bases and V by 3 bases; bases with no gene match: 2. CDR1 SGDLS and CDR2 YYNGEE come from the germline V gene. The CDR3 consists of 16 residues. The CDR3 DNA sequence: TGTGCCAGCAGCGCGGGACTAGCGGGTAGCACAGATACGCAGTATTTT. It is translated as CASSAGLAGSTDTQYF. The full variable domain, in which reference TRBV9 and TRBJ2-3 provide the parts outside the CDR3, is DSGVTQTPKHLITATGQRVTLRCSPRSGDLSVYWYQQSLDQGLQFLIQYYNGEERAKGNILERFSAQQFPDLHSELNLSSLELGDSALYFCASSAGLAGSTDTQYFGPGTRLTVL.

The CDR3 DNA reads TGTGCCAGCAGCCATAGCTCCTACGAGCAGTACTTC. It is translated as CASSHSSYEQYF. The chain employs TRBV3-1 (or the pseudogene TRBV3-2) and TRBJ2-7; D remains ambiguous. The CDR3 loop spans 12 amino acids. CDR1 is LGHDT, CDR2 YNNKEL, per germline (reference sequence). Trimming removed 3 bases from V and 0 bases from J, with 3 bases in between.

This clone showed up just a few times. The chain links TRBV4-1 to TRBJ1-6; TRBD1 might be the D (6 bases). V lost 4 bases and J lost 10, with 17 bases in between. Germline CDR1 is MGHRA and CDR2 is YSYEKL. The CDR3 is made up of 15 amino acids. The CDR3 DNA reads as TGCGCCAGCAGCCCCTACAAACAGGGAGGGTCACCCCTCCACTTT. Translated, it gives CASSPYKQGGSPLHF.

This chain connects TRBV28 to TRBJ1-4, with D hard to call. Germline CDR1 reads MDHEN; CDR2 reads SYDVKM. The ends were cut back, 4 bases at V and 5 bases at J, with 11 bases in the middle. The CDR3 loop spans 14 amino acids. The CDR3 spells CASSSPGLNEKLFF. CDR3 sequence (DNA): TGTGCCAGCAGTTCCCCCGGCTTAAATGAAAAACTGTTTTTT.